What follows describes a single T cell receptor (beta chain). Its specificity is unknown. The data are from a study of graft-versus-host responses after intestinal transplantation. About the research overall: All recipients were transplanted with multivisceral, liver-intestinal, or isolated intestinal grafts.

V was shortened by 0 bases and J by 0 bases, with 9 bases between the two germline ends. CDR1 is LGHNA and CDR2 is YNFKEQ in the germline V gene. This CDR3 region has 16 residues. Method: immunoSEQ multiplex PCR; TCRdb's copy keeps in-frame clones and lacks some. This table holds more than 7,500 clones, about 95% found once. Study outcomes and limitations: Recipient bone marrow held GvH clones, some seen earlier in ileum or blood.

This material consisted of bone marrow, taken more than 500 days after intestinal transplantation. The source of this sequence is a human patient who received an intestinal transplant, so some T cells may come from the graft donor. This chain links TRBV4-2 with TRBJ2-1, with D hard to call. The CDR3 bases are TGTGCCAGCAGCCAAGATCGAGGATCCTCCTACAATGAGCAGTTCTTC. Amino acid sequence: CASSQDRGSSYNEQFF.